These 16 T cell receptor beta chains originate from one sample sequenced in a study of neurological immune-mediated disorders. TCRdb called the 5' RACE reads again in MiXCR, with one record for every CDR3 protein. The profile shows tens of thousands of distinct CDR3 sequences, 4.5% to 5.5% of them singletons. The source material was PBMCs. These receptors all come from a man under 40 with multiple sclerosis.

This clonotype was counted many times. The chain employs TRBV29-1 and TRBJ1-2; 7 nucleotides agree with TRBD1. J was trimmed by 4 bases and V by 5 bases; bases with no gene match: 10. The CDR3 has 14 residues. The germline V gene encodes CDR1 SQVTM and CDR2 ANQGSEA. The CDR3 nucleotides read TGCAGCGTTCTGAGGACAGGAATAGGCTATGGCTACACCTTC. Protein product: CSVLRTGIGYGYTF.

In this sample, this clonotype turned up many times. One junction end does not reproduce the germline sequence, and a read error may be involved. The V call is TRBV2, the J call TRBJ1-5, with 7 bases matching TRBD1. Germline V gene sequence: CDR1 SNHLY, CDR2 FYNNEI. The CDR3 loop spans 13 amino acids. The CDR3 DNA follows: TGTGCCAGCAGGAGGGACAGCAACCAGCCCCAGAATTTT. Translated: CASRRDSNQPQNF.

This clonotype has more than one count but fewer than ten. The chain combines TRBV11-3 with TRBJ2-1; 8 bases are a match to TRBD2. This CDR3 contains 16 residues. CDR1 and CDR2 from the germline V gene are SGHNT and YENEEA. V shed 5 bases, J shed 5 bases, and the junction held 11 bases outside the gene matches. CDR3 in amino acids: CASSPQPGLGNNEQFF. Here the CDR3 DNA reads TGTGCCAGCAGCCCCCAACCGGGACTAGGGAACAATGAGCAGTTCTTC.

At least ten counts were recorded for this clonotype. This rearrangement joins TRBV10-3 to TRBJ1-3; D ambiguous. The germline V gene has CDR1 ENHRY and CDR2 SYGVKD. V dropped 0 bases and J dropped 6 bases, with 3 bases sitting between them. The CDR3 is 12 amino acids. The CDR3 region is CAISESANTIYF. The CDR3 nucleotides are TGTGCCATCAGTGAGTCCGCAAACACCATATATTTT.

The chain's CDR3 is CASSSDHTLSGANVLTF. Written as DNA, the CDR3 is TGCGCCAGCAGCTCGGACCACACACTCTCTGGGGCCAACGTCCTGACTTTC. J is TRBJ2-6 and V is TRBV5-1; D gene ambiguous. The CDR3 runs 17 residues. Germline assignment: CDR1 SGHRS and CDR2 YFSETQ. V dropped 3 bases and J dropped 0 bases, with 13 bases sitting between them.

The CDR3 is CASSQRTPYGYTF. The CDR3 DNA is TGCGCCAGCAGCCAAAGGACTCCCTATGGCTACACCTTC. The chain has TRBV4-1 and TRBJ1-2; D is uncertain. V lost 2 bases and J lost 4, with 8 bases in between. CDR1 is MGHRA, CDR2 YSYEKL, per germline. The CDR3 contains 13 residues.

This clonotype was counted ten times or more. This sequence joins TRBV29-1 and TRBJ2-1; TRBD2 matches at 12 bases. CDR1 SQVTM and CDR2 ANQGSEA come from the germline V gene. CDR3 length: 18 residues. Here the CDR3 reads CTIQGDSSGGALVDEQFF. In DNA form, the CDR3 reads TGCACCATACAAGGGGACTCTAGCGGGGGGGCACTCGTAGATGAGCAGTTCTTC.

This clonotype was seen ten or more times. The V and J genes are TRBV20-1 and TRBJ1-4, with TRBD1 matching over 7 bases. Germline V gene lookup returns CDR1 DFQATT and CDR2 SNEGSKA (reference sequence). V shed 2 bases and J 8 bases; nucleotides not matched to a gene: 8. This CDR3 region has 14 residues. The chain's CDR3 is CSARSQGEGEKLFF. CDR3 coding DNA: TGCAGTGCTAGATCTCAGGGGGAAGGAGAAAAACTGTTTTTT.

This clonotype appeared a few times. The chain couples TRBV6-5 to TRBJ2-7, with D possibly being TRBD1 or TRBD2 (5 bases each). This CDR3 is 15 amino acids long. Germline values: CDR1 MNHEY, CDR2 SVGAGI. V lost 2 bases and J lost 2, with 13 bases in between. The CDR3 spells CASSYRGTLAYEQYF. As DNA, the CDR3 is TGTGCCAGCAGTTACCGGGGCACGTTGGCCTACGAGCAGTACTTC.

This clonotype was seen ten or more times. V usage is TRBV19 and J usage is TRBJ2-1, with a possible D match to TRBD2 (5 bases). CDR3 length: 12 residues. Germline assignment: CDR1 LNHDA and CDR2 SQIVND (reference sequence). V lost 6 bases and J lost 7, with 10 bases in between. CDR3 sequence (DNA): TGTGCCAGTAGCGCCCGCGGGAATGAGCAGTTCTTC. It yields the protein CASSARGNEQFF.

This clonotype was seen at least ten times. The J gene is TRBJ1-2, the V gene TRBV7-9; D gene ambiguous. With 4 bases removed from V and 2 bases from J, the gap between germline ends came to 20 bases. This CDR3 spans 17 amino acids. Germline V gene lookup returns CDR1 SEHNR and CDR2 FQNEAQ (reference sequence). CDR3 in amino acids: CASSYALGSSSNYGYTF. For the CDR3, the DNA is TGTGCCAGCAGCTACGCCCTGGGGAGTTCTTCCAACTATGGCTACACCTTC.

At least ten counts were recorded for this clonotype. V gene TRBV12-3 or TRBV12-4 combines with J gene TRBJ1-5, with 7 bases lining up with TRBD1. This CDR3 contains 13 residues. The junction had 2 bases not matched to a gene; V was cut back by 2 bases and J by 7 bases. CDR3 residues: CASSLTGEQPQHF. In DNA, the CDR3 is TGTGCCAGCAGTTTAACAGGGGAACAGCCCCAGCATTTT.

This clonotype came up many times. The CDR3, as DNA: TGTGCCACCAGTGATGGGGACAGGGGATTCGGGGAGCTGTTTTTT. It is translated as CATSDGDRGFGELFF. The chain employs TRBV24-1 and TRBJ2-2, with TRBD1 identical over 10 bases. V lost 3 bases, J lost 7 bases, and 4 bases stayed unmatched. This CDR3 spans 15 amino acids. Germline CDR1 reads KGHDR; CDR2 reads SFDVKD.

This clonotype was counted at least ten times. CDR3 in amino acids: CAISTADSTFQYF. For the CDR3, the DNA is TGTGCCATCAGTACGGCGGACAGCACGTTTCAGTACTTC. This chain links TRBV10-3 with TRBJ2-7; TRBD1 is a possible D gene (6 bases). CDR3 length: 13 residues. The germline gives CDR1 ENHRY, CDR2 SYGVKD. The V gene lost 5 bases and the J gene lost 10 bases, with 18 bases spanning the gap.

This clonotype occurred a few times. The chain carries TRBV10-3 and TRBJ1-3; no reliable D call. The CDR3 sequence is 17 residues long. V was clipped by 0 bases and J by 0 bases, with 12 bases between them. CDR1 and CDR2 (germline): ENHRY, SYGVKD. This CDR3 is CAISESNPGSSGNTIYF. In nucleotides, the CDR3 is TGTGCCATCAGTGAGTCTAATCCAGGTTCCTCTGGAAACACCATATATTTT.

This clonotype was seen a few times. The chain joins TRBV4-1 to TRBJ1-3; D is perhaps TRBD1 (6 bases). Per germline, CDR1 MGHRA and CDR2 YSYEKL. V lost 3 bases and J lost 2, with 20 bases in between. The CDR3 has 18 residues. This CDR3 reads CASSQGQARGKAGNTIYF. The CDR3, as DNA: TGCGCCAGCAGCCAGGGGCAGGCCAGGGGTAAGGCTGGAAACACCATATATTTT.